The entry below describes one T cell receptor beta chain. Its antigen remains unknown. Other DNA sequences within the sample encode an identical CDR3. This sample is drawn from a study of shared clonotypes between healthy human individuals. About the study: The plates for each donor numbered three CD4 naive, three CD4 memory, two CD8 naive and one CD8 memory.

Study results and limitations: Incompleteness in sorted-subset sequencing, despite large depth, was shown by rarefaction.

For sorted subsets, about 190 ng DNA per replicate equaled tens of thousands of T cell genomes. The data were produced by immunoSEQ multiplex PCR, yet TCRdb's version contains in-frame clones alone and is incomplete. Counted here are roughly 2,500,000 clones, 80% to 95% occurring once; the ten biggest clones make up about 0.34%. V was shortened by 0 bases and J by 3 bases, with 12 bases between the two germline ends. This CDR3 region has 16 residues. Germline V gene lookup returns CDR1 LGHNA and CDR2 YNFKEQ. J is TRBJ2-4 and V is TRBV4-2, with D tentatively TRBD1 or TRBD2 (5 bases each). This sequence originates from a man younger than 35 in good health. Some clones in this sample may be carry-over from other donors' samples. Sequenced material: naive CD4+ T cells from PBMCs. Subset indicated: CD45RA+ positively selected. As DNA, the CDR3 is TGTGCCAGCAGCCAAGATCGAGAGAGGGGCAAAAACATTCAGTACTTC. Amino acid sequence: CASSQDRERGKNIQYF.